Shown below are 21 T cell receptor beta chains from a single sample sequenced in a study of blood T cell repertoires in COVID-19. Produced via immunoSEQ multiplex PCR; TCRdb's table is partial and in-frame only. The sample consists of around 190,000 clones, less than 85% of them appearing once. Sequencing input: peripheral blood. These receptors were obtained from a woman between 50 and 59 years old with acute or convalescent COVID-19.

This chain uses TRBV5-1 with TRBJ2-5; the match to TRBD2 covers 9 bases. Per germline, CDR1 SGHRS and CDR2 YFSETQ. V shed 0 bases, J shed 2 bases, and the junction held 2 bases outside the gene matches. This CDR3 comprises 15 residues. CDR3 in DNA: TGCGCCAGCAGCTTGGGGAGCGGGAGGCAAGAGACCCAGTACTTC. Amino acids: CASSLGSGRQETQYF.

The gene calls are TRBV7-9 and TRBJ2-1; 7 bases are a match to TRBD2. The CDR3 is made up of 15 amino acids. Trimming removed 5 bases from V and 7 bases from J; junction bases left unmatched: 11. The germline gives CDR1 SEHNR, CDR2 FQNEAQ (reference sequence). As DNA, the CDR3 is TGTGCCAGCAGCCACGGGACTATATGGGGGAATGAGCAGTTCTTC. Translation: CASSHGTIWGNEQFF.

V gene TRBV6-6 combines with J gene TRBJ2-2; 11 bases fit TRBD2. J lost 4 bases, V lost 5 bases, and 9 bases had no gene match. Germline V gives CDR1 MNHNY, CDR2 SVGAGI (reference sequence). The CDR3 extends over 17 amino acids. The CDR3 loop reads CASSRLPGLAATGELFF. For the CDR3, the DNA is TGTGCCAGCAGTCGTCTGCCGGGACTAGCGGCCACCGGGGAGCTGTTTTTT.

This clone was observed once. The J gene is TRBJ1-1, the V gene TRBV6-6, with 7 bases fitting TRBD1. Trimming removed 5 bases from V and 7 bases from J; junction bases left unmatched: 4. The CDR3 spans 12 residues. Germline V gene data show CDR1 as MNHNY and CDR2 as SVGAGI (reference sequence). CDR3 DNA sequence: TGTGCCAGCAGTAGGGGACAGTTTGAAGCTTTCTTT. Residues: CASSRGQFEAFF.

The chain combines TRBV19 with TRBJ1-5, with a possible D match to TRBD1 (5 bases). There are 14 residues in the CDR3. Trimming shortened V by 3 bases and J by 2 bases, and 8 bases separated the two germline ends. Germline V CDR1 and CDR2: LNHDA, SQIVND (reference sequence). This CDR3 reads CASSIPRGNQPQHF. The CDR3 DNA sequence: TGTGCCAGTAGTATCCCCAGGGGCAATCAGCCCCAGCATTTT. The complete variable domain, with remaining parts taken from reference TRBV19 and TRBJ1-5, reads DGGITQSPKYLFRKEGQNVTLSCEQNLNHDAMYWYRQDPGQGLRLIYYSQIVNDFQKGDIAEGYSVSREKKESFPLTVTSAQKNPTAFYLCASSIPRGNQPQHFGDGTRLSIL.

The chain carries TRBV19 and TRBJ2-2, with a weak D call TRBD2 (7 bases). Looked up from germline, CDR1 is LNHDA and CDR2 is SQIVND (reference sequence). This CDR3 region has 14 residues. Trimming removed 9 bases from V and 7 bases from J, with 18 bases in between. CDR3 sequence (DNA): TGTGCCAGCAAGGGGGGGGCCGGGCTCGGGGAGCTGTTTTTT. Protein: CASKGGAGLGELFF.

This chain connects TRBV19 to TRBJ2-2; 7 positions agree with TRBD1. The CDR3 runs to 14 residues. V lost 5 bases to trimming and J lost 2 bases; unmatched junction nucleotides: 2. The germline gives CDR1 LNHDA, CDR2 SQIVND (reference sequence). The CDR3 DNA follows: TGTGCCAGTAGTCGACAGGGAAACACCGGGGAGCTGTTTTTT. Amino acids: CASSRQGNTGELFF.

V gene TRBV4-3 combines with J gene TRBJ2-3; 9 bases are a match to TRBD1. V trimming: 4 bases; J trimming: 5 bases; junction bases outside the gene matches: 7. This CDR3 is built from 15 residues. The germline gives CDR1 LGHNA, CDR2 YSLEER. CDR3 sequence (DNA): TGCGCCAGCAGCCCGGGACAGGGAGAGGGAGATACGCAGTATTTT. Translated: CASSPGQGEGDTQYF.

The chain is built from TRBV6-5 and TRBJ1-1; D is perhaps TRBD1 (5 bases). The CDR3 is 16 amino acids. Trimming took off 4 bases at V and 1 base at J, with 16 bases between the two ends. CDR1 MNHEY and CDR2 SVGAGI come from the germline V gene. The CDR3 protein is CASSLTGVAGNTEAFF. The CDR3 DNA is TGTGCCAGCAGTTTAACAGGAGTCGCAGGGAACACTGAAGCTTTCTTT.

The chain has TRBV5-6 and TRBJ1-2, with D possibly being TRBD1 (5 bases). The CDR3 has 13 residues. The germline V gene encodes CDR1 SGHDT and CDR2 YYEEEE. The V gene lost 1 base and the J gene lost 5 bases, with 9 bases spanning the gap. DNA for the CDR3: TGTGCCAGCAGCTTGACGGAGGGGTATGGCTACACCTTC. This encodes CASSLTEGYGYTF.

V is TRBV28 and J is TRBJ2-7, with D possibly matching TRBD2 (5 bases). Trimming cost V 9 bases and J 3 bases, with 12 bases left between them. In germline, CDR1 is MDHEN, CDR2 SYDVKM. This CDR3 is 12 amino acids long. CDR3 amino acids: CASYSDFYEQYF. The CDR3 DNA reads TGTGCCAGTTATTCGGACTTCTACGAGCAGTACTTC.

This clone was seen a handful of times. This rearrangement joins TRBV5-4 to TRBJ2-1, with 12 bases fitting TRBD1. The CDR3 runs 15 residues. Germline CDR1 is SGHNT and CDR2 is YYREEE (reference sequence). Trimming at V came to 4 bases and at J to 6 bases, leaving 5 bases not matched to a gene. This CDR3 reads CASSPRDRGRNEQFF. For the CDR3, the DNA is TGTGCCAGCAGCCCGCGGGACAGGGGGCGCAATGAGCAGTTCTTC.

The CDR3 DNA is TGTGCCAGCAGCCATGCCTCCTCCGGGACAGGCCGTGGCTACACCTTC. Protein: CASSHASSGTGRGYTF. The chain recombines TRBV3-1 (or the pseudogene TRBV3-2) with TRBJ1-2; 8 nucleotides align to TRBD1. The CDR3 has 16 amino acids. Germline V CDR1 and CDR2: LGHDT, YNNKEL (reference sequence). Unmatched junction bases numbered 13, after V lost 3 bases and J lost 7 bases.

With regard to this clone: This sample also contains other DNA sequences that code for the same CDR3. The J gene is TRBJ1-6, the V gene TRBV30, with 8 bases identical to TRBD1. CDR1 is GTSNPN, CDR2 SVGIG, per germline (reference sequence). V lost 4 bases to trimming and J lost 4 bases; unmatched junction nucleotides: 3. The CDR3 extends over 14 amino acids. The CDR3: CAWTWTGYNSPLHF. The DNA of the CDR3 is TGTGCCTGGACATGGACAGGGTATAATTCACCCCTCCACTTT. The full variable domain, its missing parts supplied by reference TRBV30 and TRBJ1-6, is SQTIHQWPATLVQPVGSPLSLECTVEGTSNPNLYWYRQAAGRGLQLLFYSVGIGQISSEVPQNLSASRPQDRQFILSSKKLLLSDSGFYLCAWTWTGYNSPLHFGNGTRLTVT.

This clone is a singleton in its sample. Other DNA sequences of this sample code for an identical CDR3. This chain connects TRBV19 to TRBJ2-7, with TRBD1 matching 9 bases. This CDR3 has 15 residues. The germline gives CDR1 LNHDA, CDR2 SQIVND (reference sequence). V shed 3 bases, J shed 3 bases, and the junction held 6 bases outside the gene matches. The CDR3 sequence is CASSIGTGSFYEQYF. The DNA of the CDR3 is TGTGCCAGTAGTATCGGGACAGGGAGTTTCTACGAGCAGTACTTC.

This chain uses TRBV6-5 with TRBJ1-1; 9 nucleotides match TRBD1. The germline V gene encodes CDR1 MNHEY and CDR2 SVGAGI. The CDR3 is made up of 15 amino acids. V trimming: 5 bases; J trimming: 1 base; junction bases outside the gene matches: 5. CDR3 loop: CASSRGTGRNTEAFF. In nucleotides, the CDR3 is TGTGCCAGCAGTCGCGGGACAGGGAGGAACACTGAAGCTTTCTTT.

This clone came up once. The chain combines TRBV27 with TRBJ1-2; no clear D. V lost 2 bases and J 3 bases, leaving 19 bases between the germline ends. CDR3 length equals 17 residues. Germline V gene lookup returns CDR1 MNHEY and CDR2 SMNVEV (reference sequence). This CDR3 is CASSLNPDTAAYYGYTF. The CDR3 coding sequence is TGTGCCAGCAGTTTAAATCCCGACACAGCAGCCTACTATGGCTACACCTTC.

This chain uses TRBV19 with TRBJ1-2; the match to TRBD1 covers 10 bases. Losses at the gene ends were 3 bases for V and 8 bases for J; bases not matched to a gene: 9. The CDR3 totals 15 residues. Germline values: CDR1 LNHDA, CDR2 SQIVND (reference sequence). The CDR3 nucleotides are TGTGCCAGTAGTATCCTCGGGACAGGGGATAACGGCTACACCTTC. It yields the protein CASSILGTGDNGYTF.

The V call is TRBV19, the J call TRBJ1-5; D gene uncertain. The ends were cut back, 2 bases at V and 4 bases at J, with 9 bases in the middle. The germline gives CDR1 LNHDA, CDR2 SQIVND (reference sequence). The CDR3 is 14 residues long. The CDR3 loop reads CASSITTKNQPQHF. CDR3 nucleotides: TGTGCCAGTAGTATAACGACAAAAAATCAGCCCCAGCATTTT.

The V call is TRBV7-9, the J call TRBJ2-3, with 7 bases identical to TRBD1. Germline loops: CDR1 SEHNR, CDR2 FQNEAQ (reference sequence). V trimming: 4 bases; J trimming: 7 bases; junction bases outside the gene matches: 2. The CDR3 is 12 residues long. The CDR3 here is CASSSGGNTQYF. CDR3 nucleotides: TGTGCCAGCAGCTCAGGGGGTAATACGCAGTATTTT.

The V gene is TRBV4-3, the J gene TRBJ1-2, with 7 bases aligning to TRBD1. J was trimmed by 4 bases and V by 3 bases; bases with no gene match: 5. This CDR3 is 14 amino acids long. CDR1 LGHNA and CDR2 YSLEER come from the germline V gene. As DNA, the CDR3 is TGCGCCAGCAGCCAGGACAGGAGCTCCTATGGCTACACCTTC. Translation: CASSQDRSSYGYTF.